This is a list of T cell receptor beta chains from one sample in a study of CD8 T cells in Susac syndrome. TCRdb used MiXCR to reprocess the immunoSEQ multiplex PCR reads, holding one entry per CDR3 protein. The sample gives roughly 76,000 distinct CDR3 sequences, about 93% of which show up once; more than 0.4% is in the top ten. Sequencing was done on a sample of CD8+ T cells from PBMCs. The receptor set was obtained from a human donor with Susac syndrome. The CDR3 runs from the conserved cysteine through the conserved F or W. Fields, in order: D gene, clone size, V gene, J gene, CDR3 DNA, CDR3 protein. The D gene is left open where the match is weak. The listing skips clone size in some rows; elsewhere it reads once, few, many or a size class.

D: .; size: .; V: TRBV20-1; J: TRBJ2-3; DNA: TGCAGTGCTACTCAGTCCACCTTAGGCACAGATACGCAGTATTTT; CDR3: CSATQSTLGTDTQYF
D: .; size: .; V: TRBV15; J: TRBJ1-5; DNA: TGTGCCACCAGCAGAGAGAATAGCAATCAGCCCCAGCATTTT; CDR3: CATSRENSNQPQHF
D: TRBD1; size: .; V: TRBV7-2; J: TRBJ2-7; DNA: TGTGCCAGCAGCGTCCGGGACAGGGGGCGGAGTGTGACCTACGAGCAGTACTTC; CDR3: CASSVRDRGRSVTYEQYF
D: .; size: .; V: TRBV9; J: TRBJ1-1; DNA: TGTGCCAGCAGCGTAGATGGGAGAGGTCCTGAAGCTTTCTTT; CDR3: CASSVDGRGPEAFF
D: .; size: .; V: TRBV7-6; J: TRBJ1-1; DNA: TGTGCCAGCAGCTTAACGGGGGGTGAAGCTTTCTTT; CDR3: CASSLTGGEAFF
D: .; size: once; V: TRBV9; J: TRBJ2-5; DNA: TGTGCCAGCAGCGTAGACGGCAGCCAAGAGACCCAGTACTTC; CDR3: CASSVDGSQETQYF
D: .; size: .; V: TRBV20-1; J: TRBJ1-3; DNA: TGCAGTGCTAGCAAAACTTCTGGAAACACCATATATTTT; CDR3: CSASKTSGNTIYF
D: TRBD1; size: .; V: TRBV5-1; J: TRBJ2-3; DNA: TGCGCCAGCAGCTTAAGGGACAGGGCAGATACGCAGTATTTT; CDR3: CASSLRDRADTQYF
D: .; size: .; V: TRBV6-5; J: TRBJ2-7; DNA: TGTGCCAGCAGTTACTCTCAGGGGGGATCCGAGCAGTACTTC; CDR3: CASSYSQGGSEQYF
D: TRBD1; size: .; V: TRBV7-8; J: TRBJ2-7; DNA: TGTGCCAGCAGCTTAGCTGGGACAGGGGTATACGAGCAGTACTTC; CDR3: CASSLAGTGVYEQYF
D: TRBD1; size: once; V: TRBV11-2; J: TRBJ2-7; DNA: TGTGCCAGCCGCCTAGGACAGGGGGCGTTCGAGCAGTACTTC; CDR3: CASRLGQGAFEQYF
D: TRBD1; size: .; V: TRBV7-2; J: TRBJ2-2; DNA: TGTGCCAGCACCAAAACAGGGACAGACACCGGGGAGCTGTTTTTT; CDR3: CASTKTGTDTGELFF
D: .; size: .; V: TRBV5-1; J: TRBJ2-2; DNA: TGCGCCAGCAGCTTGGAGTGGACACAAGGGGGGGAGCTGTTTTTT; CDR3: CASSLEWTQGGELFF
D: TRBD1; size: .; V: TRBV15; J: TRBJ2-7; DNA: TGTGCCACCAGCAGGACAGGGGACCTCTACGAGCAGTACTTC; CDR3: CATSRTGDLYEQYF
D: .; size: .; V: TRBV19; J: TRBJ1-1; DNA: TGTGCCAGTAGTGTTATGCCGGGACGGCAGAACACTGAAGCTTTCTTT; CDR3: CASSVMPGRQNTEAFF
D: TRBD1; size: .; V: TRBV9; J: TRBJ2-7; DNA: TGTGCCAGCAGCGTTGAGGGGGCCGGCGACGAGCAGTACTTC; CDR3: CASSVEGAGDEQYF
D: TRBD1; size: .; V: TRBV2; J: TRBJ2-7; DNA: TGTGCCAGCAGATCGGGACAGAGGGACTACGAGCAGTACTTC; CDR3: CASRSGQRDYEQYF
D: .; size: .; V: TRBV5-6; J: TRBJ2-7; DNA: TGTGCCAGCAGCCCCCCCGGGTGGGAGGGGGCCTACGAGCAGTACTTC; CDR3: CASSPPGWEGAYEQYF
D: .; size: .; V: TRBV18; J: TRBJ2-1; DNA: TGTGCCAGCTCACCAGCAAAGGGGAACAGGGCCTATGATGAGCAGTTCTTC; CDR3: CASSPAKGNRAYDEQFF
D: .; size: once; V: TRBV30; J: TRBJ2-1; DNA: TGTGCCTGGAGTCGAGGGAACAATGAGCAGTTCTTC; CDR3: CAWSRGNNEQFF
D: .; size: .; V: TRBV9; J: TRBJ2-2; DNA: TGTGCCAGCAGCCACGAACCCCTGGGCAGGGACACCGGGGAGCTGTTTTTT; CDR3: CASSHEPLGRDTGELFF
D: TRBD2; size: .; V: TRBV29-1; J: TRBJ2-1; DNA: TGCAGCGTCGGACTAGCGGGAGACAATGAGCAGTTCTTC; CDR3: CSVGLAGDNEQFF